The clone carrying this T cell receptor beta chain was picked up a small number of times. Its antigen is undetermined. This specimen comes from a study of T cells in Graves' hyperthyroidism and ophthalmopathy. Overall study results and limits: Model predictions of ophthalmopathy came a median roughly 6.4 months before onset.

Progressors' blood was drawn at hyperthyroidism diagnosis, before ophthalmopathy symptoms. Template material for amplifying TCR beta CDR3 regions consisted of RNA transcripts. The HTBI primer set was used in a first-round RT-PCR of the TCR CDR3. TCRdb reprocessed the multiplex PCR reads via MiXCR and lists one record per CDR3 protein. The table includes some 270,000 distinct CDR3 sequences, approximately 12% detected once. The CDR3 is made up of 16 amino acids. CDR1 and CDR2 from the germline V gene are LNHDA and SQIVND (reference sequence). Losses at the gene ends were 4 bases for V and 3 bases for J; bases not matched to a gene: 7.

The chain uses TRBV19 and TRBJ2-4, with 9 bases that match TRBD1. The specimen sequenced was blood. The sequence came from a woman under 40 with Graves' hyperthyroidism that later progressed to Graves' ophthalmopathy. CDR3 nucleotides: TGTGCCAGTAGTACCGGGACAGGGAAGAACAAAAACATTCAGTACTTC. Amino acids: CASSTGTGKNKNIQYF.